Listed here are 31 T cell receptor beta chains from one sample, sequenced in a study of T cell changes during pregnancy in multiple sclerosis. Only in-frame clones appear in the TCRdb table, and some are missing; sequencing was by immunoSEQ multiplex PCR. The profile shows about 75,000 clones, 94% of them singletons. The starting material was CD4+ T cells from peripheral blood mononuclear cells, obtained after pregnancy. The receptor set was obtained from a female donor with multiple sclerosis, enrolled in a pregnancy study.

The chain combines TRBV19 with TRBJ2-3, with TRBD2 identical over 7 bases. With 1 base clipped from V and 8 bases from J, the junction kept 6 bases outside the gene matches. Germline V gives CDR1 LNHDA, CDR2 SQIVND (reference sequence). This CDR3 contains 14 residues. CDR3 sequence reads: CASSIGRGGVTQYF. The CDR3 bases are TGTGCCAGTAGTATAGGACGGGGAGGGGTTACGCAGTATTTT.

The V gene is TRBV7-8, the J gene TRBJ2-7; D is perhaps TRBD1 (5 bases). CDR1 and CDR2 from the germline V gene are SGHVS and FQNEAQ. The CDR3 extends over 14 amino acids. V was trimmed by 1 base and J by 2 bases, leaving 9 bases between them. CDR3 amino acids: CASSLGQPPYEQYF. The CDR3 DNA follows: TGTGCCAGCAGCTTAGGACAGCCACCCTACGAGCAGTACTTC.

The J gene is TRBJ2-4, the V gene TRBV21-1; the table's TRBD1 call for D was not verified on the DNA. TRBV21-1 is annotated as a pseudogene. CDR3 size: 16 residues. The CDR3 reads CASSKSGRLAKNIQYF. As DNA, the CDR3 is TGTGCCAGCAGCAAATCAGGTAGGCTAGCCAAAAACATTCAGTACTTC.

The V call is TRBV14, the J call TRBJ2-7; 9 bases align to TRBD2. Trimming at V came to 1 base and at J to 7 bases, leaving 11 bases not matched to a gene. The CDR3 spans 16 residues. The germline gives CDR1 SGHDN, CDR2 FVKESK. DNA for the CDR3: TGTGCCAGCAGCCAAGGCGGGCGGGAGGGTTCGTGGGAGCAGTACTTC. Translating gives CASSQGGREGSWEQYF.

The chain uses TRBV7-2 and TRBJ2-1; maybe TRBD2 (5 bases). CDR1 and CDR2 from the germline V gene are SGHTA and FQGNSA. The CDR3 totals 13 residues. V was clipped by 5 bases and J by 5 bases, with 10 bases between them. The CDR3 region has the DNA TGTGCCAGCAGCCGAGGGAGAAACAATGAGCAGTTCTTC. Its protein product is CASSRGRNNEQFF.

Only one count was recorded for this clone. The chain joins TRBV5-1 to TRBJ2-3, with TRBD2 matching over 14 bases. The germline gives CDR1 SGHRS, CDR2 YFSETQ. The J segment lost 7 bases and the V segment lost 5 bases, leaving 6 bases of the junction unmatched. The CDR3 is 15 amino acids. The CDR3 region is CASSSGTSGSNTQYF. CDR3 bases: TGCGCCAGCAGTTCCGGGACTAGCGGGAGCAATACGCAGTATTTT.

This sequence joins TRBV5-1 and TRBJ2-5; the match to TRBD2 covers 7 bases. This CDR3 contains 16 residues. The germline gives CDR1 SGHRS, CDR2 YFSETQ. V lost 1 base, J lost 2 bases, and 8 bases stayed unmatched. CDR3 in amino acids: CASSLSPSGTQETQYF. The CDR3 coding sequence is TGCGCCAGCAGCTTGTCTCCTAGCGGAACGCAAGAGACCCAGTACTTC. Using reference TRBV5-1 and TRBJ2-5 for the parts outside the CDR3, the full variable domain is KAGVTQTPRYLIKTRGQQVTLSCSPISGHRSVSWYQQTPGQGLQFLFEYFSETQRNKGNFPGRFSGRQFSNSRSEMNVSTLELGDSALYLCASSLSPSGTQETQYFGPGTRLLVL.

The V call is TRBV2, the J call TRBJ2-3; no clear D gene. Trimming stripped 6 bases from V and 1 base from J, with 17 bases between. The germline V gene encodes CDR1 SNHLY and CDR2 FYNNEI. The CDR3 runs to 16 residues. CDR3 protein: CASRGYRGLRTDTQYF. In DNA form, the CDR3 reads TGTGCCAGCAGAGGATATCGAGGCCTCCGCACAGATACGCAGTATTTT.

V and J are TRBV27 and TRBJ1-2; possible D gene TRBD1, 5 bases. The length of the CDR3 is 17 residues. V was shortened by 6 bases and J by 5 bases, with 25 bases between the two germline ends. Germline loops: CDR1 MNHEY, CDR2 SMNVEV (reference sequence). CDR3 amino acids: CASSPTASLTDLYGYTF. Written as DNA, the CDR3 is TGTGCCAGCAGCCCCACAGCAAGCCTGACAGACCTATATGGCTACACCTTC.

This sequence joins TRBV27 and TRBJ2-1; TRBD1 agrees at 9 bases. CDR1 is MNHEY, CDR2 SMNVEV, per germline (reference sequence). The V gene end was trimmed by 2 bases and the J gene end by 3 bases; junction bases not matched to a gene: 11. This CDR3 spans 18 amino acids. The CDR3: CASSLGDRADGSYNEQFF. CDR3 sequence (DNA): TGTGCCAGCAGTTTAGGGGACAGGGCAGACGGAAGCTACAATGAGCAGTTCTTC.

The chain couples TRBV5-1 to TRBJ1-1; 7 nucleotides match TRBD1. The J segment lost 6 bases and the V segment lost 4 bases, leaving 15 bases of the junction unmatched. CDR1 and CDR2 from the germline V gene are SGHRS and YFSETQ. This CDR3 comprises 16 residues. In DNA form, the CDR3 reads TGCGCCAGCAGCCTACGGGCGACAGGGAGGTCAGCTGAAGCTTTCTTT. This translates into CASSLRATGRSAEAFF.

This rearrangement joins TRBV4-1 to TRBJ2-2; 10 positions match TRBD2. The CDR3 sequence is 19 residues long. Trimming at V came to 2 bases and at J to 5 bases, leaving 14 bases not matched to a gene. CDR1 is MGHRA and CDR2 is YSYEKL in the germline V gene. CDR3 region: CASSQFPPAGGPRTGELFF. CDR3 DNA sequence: TGCGCCAGCAGCCAATTCCCCCCAGCGGGAGGGCCTAGGACCGGGGAGCTGTTTTTT.

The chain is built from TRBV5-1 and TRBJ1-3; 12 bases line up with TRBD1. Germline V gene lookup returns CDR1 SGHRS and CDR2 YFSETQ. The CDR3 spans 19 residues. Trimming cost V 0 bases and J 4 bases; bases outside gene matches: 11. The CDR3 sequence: CASSLELPGQGARGNTIYF. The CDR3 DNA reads TGCGCCAGCAGCTTGGAGTTACCGGGACAGGGGGCGCGGGGAAACACCATATATTTT.

DNA for the CDR3: TGCAGCGTTAGGAGGGGCGGGGCTCCTGAAGCTTTCTTT. Protein sequence: CSVRRGGAPEAFF. The rearrangement joins TRBV29-1 to TRBJ1-1; D is possibly TRBD1 (5 bases). V dropped 5 bases and J dropped 6 bases, with 16 bases sitting between them. This CDR3 spans 13 amino acids. CDR1 and CDR2 from the germline V gene are SQVTM and ANQGSEA.

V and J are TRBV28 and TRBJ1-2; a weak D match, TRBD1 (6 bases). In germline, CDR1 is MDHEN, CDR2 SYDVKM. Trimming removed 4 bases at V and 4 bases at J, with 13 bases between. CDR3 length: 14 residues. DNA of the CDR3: TGTGCCAGCAGTTATCAGGGGCTTGGCTATGGCTACACCTTC. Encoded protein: CASSYQGLGYGYTF.

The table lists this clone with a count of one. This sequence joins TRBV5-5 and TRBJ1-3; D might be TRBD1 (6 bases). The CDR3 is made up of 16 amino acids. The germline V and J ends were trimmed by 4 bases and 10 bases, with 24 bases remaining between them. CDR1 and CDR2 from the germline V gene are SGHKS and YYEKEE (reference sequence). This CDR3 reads CASSRLQGTLGRTIYF. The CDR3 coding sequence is TGTGCCAGCAGCCGATTACAGGGCACGCTTGGGCGGACCATATATTTT.

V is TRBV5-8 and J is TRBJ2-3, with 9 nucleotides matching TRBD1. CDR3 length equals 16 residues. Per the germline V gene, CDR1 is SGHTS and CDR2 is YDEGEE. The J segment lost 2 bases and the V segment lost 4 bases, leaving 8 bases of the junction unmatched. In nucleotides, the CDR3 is TGTGCCAGCAGCCTAGGGACAGGGACCTACACAGATACGCAGTATTTT. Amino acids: CASSLGTGTYTDTQYF.

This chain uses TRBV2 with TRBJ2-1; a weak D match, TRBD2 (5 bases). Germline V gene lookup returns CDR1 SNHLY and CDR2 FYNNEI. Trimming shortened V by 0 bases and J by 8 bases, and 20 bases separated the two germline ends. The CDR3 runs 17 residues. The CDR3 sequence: CASSEALLARLHYEQFF. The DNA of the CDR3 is TGTGCCAGCAGTGAAGCGCTTCTGGCTAGACTACACTATGAGCAGTTCTTC.

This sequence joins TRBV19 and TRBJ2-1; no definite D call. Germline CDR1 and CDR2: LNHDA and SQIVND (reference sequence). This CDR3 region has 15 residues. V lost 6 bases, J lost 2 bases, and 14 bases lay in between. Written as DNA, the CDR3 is TGTGCCAGTAGCCGGTCGGGTTTTCCCTACAATGAGCAGTTCTTC. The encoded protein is CASSRSGFPYNEQFF.

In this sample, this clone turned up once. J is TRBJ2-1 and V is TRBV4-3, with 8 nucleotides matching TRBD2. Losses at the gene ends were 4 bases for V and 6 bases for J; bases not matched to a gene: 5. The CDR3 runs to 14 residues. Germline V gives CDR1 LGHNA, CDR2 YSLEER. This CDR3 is CASSPSGSRNEQFF. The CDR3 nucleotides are TGCGCCAGCAGCCCCAGCGGGAGCCGCAATGAGCAGTTCTTC.

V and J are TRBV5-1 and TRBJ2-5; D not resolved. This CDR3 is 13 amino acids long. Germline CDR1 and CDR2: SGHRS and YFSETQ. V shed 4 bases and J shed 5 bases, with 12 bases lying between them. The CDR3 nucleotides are TGCGCCAGCAGCGCGATCGTCCGGGAGACCCAGTACTTC. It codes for CASSAIVRETQYF.

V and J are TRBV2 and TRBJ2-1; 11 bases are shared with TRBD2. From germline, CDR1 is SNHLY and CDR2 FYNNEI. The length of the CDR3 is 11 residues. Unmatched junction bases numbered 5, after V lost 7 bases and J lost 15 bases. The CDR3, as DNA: TGTGCCAGCACTTTAGCGGGAGGGGGGTTCTTC. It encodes CASTLAGGGFF.

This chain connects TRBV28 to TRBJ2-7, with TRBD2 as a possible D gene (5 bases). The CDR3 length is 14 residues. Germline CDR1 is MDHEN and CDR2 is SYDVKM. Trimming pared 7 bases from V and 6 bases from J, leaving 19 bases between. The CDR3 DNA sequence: TGTGCCAGCATAGAGGGCCGGCGGGCAGGCGAGCAGTACTTC. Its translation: CASIEGRRAGEQYF.

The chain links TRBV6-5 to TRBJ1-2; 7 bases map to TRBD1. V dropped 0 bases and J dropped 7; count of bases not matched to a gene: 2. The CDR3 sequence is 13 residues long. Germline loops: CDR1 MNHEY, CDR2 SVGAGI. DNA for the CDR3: TGTGCCAGCAGTTACTCATCAGGGGGTGGCTACACCTTC. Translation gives CASSYSSGGGYTF.

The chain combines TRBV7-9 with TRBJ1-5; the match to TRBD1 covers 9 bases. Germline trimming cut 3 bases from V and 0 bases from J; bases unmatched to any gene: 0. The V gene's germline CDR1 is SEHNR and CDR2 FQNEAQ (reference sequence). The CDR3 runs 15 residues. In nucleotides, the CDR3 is TGTGCCAGCAGCTTGGGACAGGGTAGCAATCAGCCCCAGCATTTT. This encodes CASSLGQGSNQPQHF.

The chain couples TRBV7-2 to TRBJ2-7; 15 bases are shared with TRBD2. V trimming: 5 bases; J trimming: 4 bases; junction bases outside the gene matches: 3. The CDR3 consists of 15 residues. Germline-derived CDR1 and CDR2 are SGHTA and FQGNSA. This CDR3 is CASSQGLAGGYEQYF. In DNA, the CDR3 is TGTGCCAGCAGCCAAGGACTAGCGGGAGGGTACGAGCAGTACTTC.

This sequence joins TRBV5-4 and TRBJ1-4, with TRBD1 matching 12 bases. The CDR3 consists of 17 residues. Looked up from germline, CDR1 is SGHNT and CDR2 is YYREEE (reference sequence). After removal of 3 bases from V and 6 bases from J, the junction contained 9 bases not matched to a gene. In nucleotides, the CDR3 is TGTGCCAGCAGCTCTGGGACAGGGGGCTGGGGGGATGAAAAACTGTTTTTT. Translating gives CASSSGTGGWGDEKLFF.

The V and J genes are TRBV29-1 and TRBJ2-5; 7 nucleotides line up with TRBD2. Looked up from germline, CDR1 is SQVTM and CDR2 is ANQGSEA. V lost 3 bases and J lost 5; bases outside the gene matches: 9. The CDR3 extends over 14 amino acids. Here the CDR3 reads CSVDLFRGGETQYF. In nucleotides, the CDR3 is TGCAGCGTTGATTTGTTTCGGGGAGGGGAGACCCAGTACTTC.

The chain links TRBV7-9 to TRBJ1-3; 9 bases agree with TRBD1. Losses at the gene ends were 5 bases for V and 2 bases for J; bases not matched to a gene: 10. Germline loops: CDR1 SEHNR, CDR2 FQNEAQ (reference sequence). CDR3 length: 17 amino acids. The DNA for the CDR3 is TGTGCCAGCAGCCCATTGGGACAGGGTGTAACTGGAAACACCATATATTTT. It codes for CASSPLGQGVTGNTIYF.

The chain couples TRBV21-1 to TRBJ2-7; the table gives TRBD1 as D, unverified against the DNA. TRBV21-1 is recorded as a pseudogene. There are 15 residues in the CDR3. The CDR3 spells CASSKDRDRGYEQYF. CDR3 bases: TGTGCCAGCAGCAAAGACCGGGACAGGGGTTACGAGCAGTACTTC.

The CDR3 loop reads CASSLPSTGLETQYF. The CDR3 nucleotides read TGTGCCAGCAGCTTGCCCTCGACAGGTTTGGAGACCCAGTACTTC. V is TRBV7-8 and J is TRBJ2-5; perhaps TRBD1 as D (6 bases). The CDR3 covers 15 residues. Looked up from germline, CDR1 is SGHVS and CDR2 is FQNEAQ. The V end was cut by 3 bases, the J end by 5 bases, with 16 bases between.